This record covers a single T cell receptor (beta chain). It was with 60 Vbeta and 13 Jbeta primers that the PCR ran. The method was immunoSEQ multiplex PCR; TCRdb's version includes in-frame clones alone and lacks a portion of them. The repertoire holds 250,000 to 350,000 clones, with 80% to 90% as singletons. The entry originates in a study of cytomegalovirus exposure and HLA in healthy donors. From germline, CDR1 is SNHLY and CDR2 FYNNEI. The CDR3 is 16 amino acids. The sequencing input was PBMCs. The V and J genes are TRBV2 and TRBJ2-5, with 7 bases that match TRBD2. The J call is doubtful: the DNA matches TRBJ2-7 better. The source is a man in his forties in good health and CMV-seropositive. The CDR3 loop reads CASSEDGRNSWYEQYF. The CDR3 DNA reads TGTGCCAGCAGTGAAGACGGGAGGAACTCCTGGTACGAGCAGTACTTC.